There are a few counts of the clone carrying this T cell receptor beta chain. This record belongs to a study of T cells in localized non-small cell lung cancer. This CDR3 region has 11 residues. V was pared by 2 bases and J by 5 bases, with 6 bases between. The germline CDR1 and CDR2 sequences are GTSNPN and SVGIG (reference sequence). The method was immunoSEQ multiplex PCR; TCRdb's version includes in-frame clones alone and lacks a portion of them. The sample contains 1,500 to 2,000 clones, 30% to 35% of which appear only once. The V and J genes are TRBV30 and TRBJ2-5; D uncertain. The TCR originated in an older male donor with stage III squamous cell lung carcinoma. This specimen consisted of lung tumor tissue, obtained before any cancer treatment. The CDR3 loop is CAWSPRETQYF. The CDR3 nucleotides are TGTGCCTGGAGTCCTAGGGAGACCCAGTACTTC.